The 17 T cell receptor beta chains listed next were all sequenced from one sample in a study of beta chain features in type 1 diabetes. The whole isolated RNA underwent reverse transcription, so sequencing captured expressed TCRB transcripts. Repertoires were generated with immunoSEQ multiplex PCR, while TCRdb's copy carries only in-frame clones and drops some. Of fewer than 7,500 clones in the sample, over 70% were seen once. The sample taken for sequencing was Tregs from blood. These receptor sequences come from a man aged 18 to 35 in good health.

The genes are TRBV4-2 and TRBJ1-3; D gene ambiguous. This CDR3 has 15 amino acids. V lost 6 bases and J 2 bases, leaving 14 bases between the germline ends. The germline V gene has CDR1 LGHNA and CDR2 YNFKEQ. In nucleotides, the CDR3 is TGTGCCAGCAGTCGAGAAGTCGGGGCTGGAAACACCATATATTTT. The encoded protein is CASSREVGAGNTIYF.

V is TRBV5-1 and J is TRBJ2-5; weak D call: TRBD2 (5 bases). The DNA end lines up better with TRBJ2-7; the J call may be wrong. CDR1 SGHRS and CDR2 YFSETQ come from the germline V gene. CDR3 length: 16 amino acids. This CDR3 is CASSEDPGYAFYEQYF. CDR3 nucleotides: TGCGCCAGCAGCGAAGACCCGGGGTATGCCTTCTACGAGCAGTACTTC.

This sequence joins TRBV7-2 and TRBJ2-7; TRBD1 might be the D (7 bases). The V and J ends lost 5 bases and 0 bases respectively, with 26 bases between them. The CDR3 is made up of 19 amino acids. Germline CDR1 is SGHTA and CDR2 is FQGNSA. The CDR3 reads CASSRGTDWTNKISYEQYF. The CDR3 DNA follows: TGTGCCAGCAGCCGCGGGACAGACTGGACCAACAAGATCTCCTACGAGCAGTACTTC.

The V and J genes are TRBV7-2 and TRBJ1-6, with 8 positions matching TRBD1. This CDR3 is built from 18 residues. Germline-derived CDR1 and CDR2 are SGHTA and FQGNSA. V gave up 4 bases and J gave up 7 bases; unmatched junction bases: 15. CDR3 nucleotide sequence: TGTGCCAGCAGCTCCCGAGACCCCCGGACAGGGCCGAATTCACCCCTCCACTTT. Translated, it gives CASSSRDPRTGPNSPLHF.

This chain uses TRBV6-5 with TRBJ2-6; D remains unclear. This CDR3 contains 15 residues. V gave up 7 bases and J gave up 3 bases, with 13 bases separating them. Germline loops: CDR1 MNHEY, CDR2 SVGAGI. The CDR3 loop reads CASTAGYGGANVLTF. CDR3 coding DNA: TGTGCCAGCACCGCAGGTTACGGTGGGGCCAACGTCCTGACTTTC.

Comment on this clone: An end of the junction differs from the germline gene, which may be a read error. The chain has TRBV5-1 and TRBJ1-4; TRBD1 might be the D (5 bases). The CDR3 consists of 13 residues. Germline assignment: CDR1 SGHRS and CDR2 YFSETQ. This CDR3 is CASSWTTNEKLFF. The DNA for the CDR3 is TGCGCCAGCAGCTGGACAACTAACGAAAAACTGTTTTTT.

CDR3 residues: CASSLKRGEQFF. The CDR3 DNA sequence: TGTGCCAGCAGCTTGAAACGAGGTGAGCAGTTCTTC. This chain connects TRBV5-6 to TRBJ2-1; D is unresolved. This CDR3 has 12 amino acids. The V end was cut by 1 base, the J end by 9 bases, with 8 bases between. Germline lookup yields CDR1 SGHDT and CDR2 YYEEEE. The variable domain in full, completed from reference TRBV5-6 and TRBJ2-1, reads DAGVTQSPTHLIKTRGQQVTLRCSPKSGHDTVSWYQQALGQGPQFIFQYYEEEERQRGNFPDRFSGHQFPNYSSELNVNALLLGDSALYLCASSLKRGEQFFGPGTRLTVL.

The table lists this clone with a few counts. V usage is TRBV27 and J usage is TRBJ1-2, with 8 bases that match TRBD1. The CDR3 length is 13 residues. The V gene's germline CDR1 is MNHEY and CDR2 SMNVEV (reference sequence). V lost 5 bases, J lost 8 bases, and 7 bases stayed unmatched. The CDR3 DNA reads TGTGCCAGCAGTGGGACAGGTTTCGGAGGCTACACCTTC. Residues: CASSGTGFGGYTF.

The CDR3 nucleotides read TGCGCCAGCAGTCATACCGGGTTCTTC. It is translated as CASSHTGFF. The rearrangement joins TRBV23-1 to TRBJ2-1; D unclear. TRBV23-1 is an ORF, with its function uncertain. V was trimmed by 3 bases and J by 15 bases, leaving 6 bases between them. CDR3 length: 9 amino acids.

The chain links TRBV6-4 to TRBJ1-5, with 7 nucleotides matching TRBD1. Germline V gene data show CDR1 as MRHNA and CDR2 as SNTAGT. This CDR3 has 13 amino acids. V lost 5 bases, J lost 7 bases, and 5 bases stayed unmatched. This CDR3 is CASSKDRDQPQHF. The CDR3 bases are TGTGCCAGCAGTAAAGACAGGGACCAGCCCCAGCATTTT.

The chain is built from TRBV7-8 and TRBJ2-2; no firm D call. CDR1 and CDR2 (germline): SGHVS, FQNEAQ. The CDR3 totals 13 residues. V was clipped by 0 bases and J by 4 bases, with 3 bases between them. The CDR3: CASSLAITGELFF. The CDR3 region has the DNA TGTGCCAGCAGCTTAGCTATCACCGGGGAGCTGTTTTTT.

This chain joins TRBV7-9 and TRBJ2-7; 10 positions match TRBD1. Germline CDR1 and CDR2: SEHNR and FQNEAQ (reference sequence). CDR3 length: 15 residues. Trimming cost V 1 base and J 7 bases; bases outside gene matches: 7. Here the CDR3 DNA reads TGTGCCAGCAGCTTAGGTGACAGGGGGCTCCGGGAGCAGTACTTC. Translation gives CASSLGDRGLREQYF.

The chain couples TRBV19 to TRBJ1-2; D unresolved. In germline, CDR1 is LNHDA, CDR2 SQIVND (reference sequence). Trimming shortened V by 4 bases and J by 2 bases, and 11 bases separated the two germline ends. CDR3 length: 14 residues. The CDR3 sequence: CASSSMPVNYGYTF. As DNA, the CDR3 is TGTGCCAGTAGTAGTATGCCGGTAAACTATGGCTACACCTTC.

The CDR3 here is CASSEGFWEQYF. CDR3 nucleotides: TGTGCCAGCAGCGAGGGTTTTTGGGAGCAGTACTTC. The genes are TRBV2 and TRBJ2-7; possible D gene TRBD2, 5 bases. The germline V gene encodes CDR1 SNHLY and CDR2 FYNNEI. Trimming removed 6 bases at V and 7 bases at J, with 13 bases between. CDR3 length: 12 residues.

The J gene is TRBJ2-3, the V gene TRBV5-1; 7 bases match TRBD2. The V gene end was trimmed by 7 bases and the J gene end by 0 bases; junction bases not matched to a gene: 5. Germline lookup yields CDR1 SGHRS and CDR2 YFSETQ. The CDR3 is made up of 14 amino acids. CDR3: CASDWGGSTDTQYF. The CDR3 region has the DNA TGCGCCAGCGACTGGGGGGGAAGCACAGATACGCAGTATTTT.

V is TRBV4-2 and J is TRBJ1-1; possibly TRBD1 for D (5 bases). V shed 1 base and J shed 5 bases, with 11 bases lying between them. Germline loops: CDR1 LGHNA, CDR2 YNFKEQ. This CDR3 is 14 amino acids long. The CDR3: CASSQAGGRTEAFF. CDR3 nucleotides: TGTGCCAGCAGCCAAGCCGGGGGGAGAACTGAAGCTTTCTTT.

The V and J genes are TRBV19 and TRBJ1-5, with 9 bases aligning to TRBD1. The CDR3 loop spans 15 amino acids. CDR1 and CDR2 (germline): LNHDA, SQIVND (reference sequence). J lost 5 bases, V lost 2 bases, and 4 bases had no gene match. The CDR3 protein is CASSIWTGVHQPQHF. In nucleotides, the CDR3 is TGTGCCAGTAGTATATGGACAGGGGTGCATCAGCCCCAGCATTTT.